This T cell receptor beta chain stems from a study of CD8 T cells in Susac syndrome. Random hexamers were used to reverse transcribe roughly 0.5 to 1 ug of RNA. TCRdb independently ran MiXCR on the immunoSEQ multiplex PCR reads; one entry per CDR3 protein. The sample shows 130,000 to 150,000 distinct CDR3 sequences, approximately 95% of them seen only once. Germline trimming cut 2 bases from V and 10 bases from J; bases unmatched to any gene: 11. The CDR3 consists of 15 residues. CDR1 MNHEY and CDR2 SVGAGI come from the germline V gene. Sequencing of TCR beta was undertaken in CD8+ and CD4+ T cells derived from blood.

The sequence was obtained from a human donor in good health. The sequencing input was CD8+ T cells from PBMCs. The chain joins TRBV6-5 to TRBJ2-1, with TRBD2 identical over 7 bases. This CDR3 is CASSYVGSGEGEQFF. In DNA, the CDR3 is TGTGCCAGCAGTTACGTCGGATCGGGGGAGGGCGAGCAGTTCTTC.